These 20 T cell receptor beta chains were sequenced from one sample in a study of T cell responses to AZD1222 COVID-19 vaccine (dated by TCRdb to about 2021). Library creation used the immunoSEQ multiplex PCR assay. TCRdb took over this immuneACCESS table, retaining in-frame rearrangements with V and J assigned. Such tables are incomplete; in checked studies, under half of the missing clones stem from an unresolved V gene, and the remainder is unexplained. This sample holds fewer than 150,000 clones; approximately 90% were observed only once. The ten largest clonotypes hold 3.4% of the sample. This specimen's time point label, interpreted: baseline before first vaccination. Sequencing used peripheral blood, obtained on day 0 of AZD1222 vaccination. The receptors originated from an adult in good health.

Only a few counts were recorded for this clone. The chain combines TRBV6-6 with TRBJ2-5; no clear D. Trimming left V 6 bases short and J 5 bases short, with 19 bases between. Germline lookup yields CDR1 MNHNY and CDR2 SVGAGI (reference sequence). The CDR3 covers 15 residues. The CDR3: CASSGSTLQGETQYF. The CDR3 coding sequence is TGTGCCAGCAGCGGATCGACCCTCCAAGGGGAGACCCAGTACTTC.

This chain links TRBV5-5 with TRBJ1-1, with D perhaps matching TRBD1 (6 bases). The CDR3 totals 18 residues. Germline V gives CDR1 SGHKS, CDR2 YYEKEE (reference sequence). Deletions cut 1 base from V and 5 bases from J, with 24 bases between. CDR3 sequence (DNA): TGTGCCAGCAGCTTGAGCGCTTTCACAGGGAGTTTGGGGACTGAAGCTTTCTTT. Translating gives CASSLSAFTGSLGTEAFF.

The V call is TRBV6-5, the J call TRBJ2-7; TRBD1 matches at 10 bases. Looked up from germline, CDR1 is MNHEY and CDR2 is SVGAGI. The CDR3 is 14 amino acids. Trimming cost V 10 bases and J 3 bases; bases outside gene matches: 9. The CDR3 sequence: CAIDRGQIDYEQYF. CDR3 bases: TGTGCCATAGACAGGGGGCAAATCGACTACGAGCAGTACTTC.

The rearrangement joins TRBV12-3 or TRBV12-4 to TRBJ1-6; D gene unclear. V gave up 5 bases and J gave up 7 bases, with 9 bases separating them. The CDR3 is made up of 13 amino acids. CDR3 loop: CASSVEGNSPLHF. CDR3 nucleotides: TGTGCCAGCAGTGTCGAAGGGAATTCACCCCTCCACTTT.

V is TRBV9 and J is TRBJ2-7; D is ambiguous. V was trimmed by 3 bases and J by 3 bases, leaving 13 bases between them. The CDR3 length is 14 residues. Germline-derived CDR1 and CDR2 are SGDLS and YYNGEE. The CDR3 region is CASSAAPDGYEQYF. Here the CDR3 DNA reads TGTGCCAGCAGCGCGGCCCCAGACGGCTACGAGCAGTACTTC. Based on the CDR3 plus reference TRBV9 and TRBJ2-7, the full variable domain is DSGVTQTPKHLITATGQRVTLRCSPRSGDLSVYWYQQSLDQGLQFLIQYYNGEERAKGNILERFSAQQFPDLHSELNLSSLELGDSALYFCASSAAPDGYEQYFGPGTRLTVT.

This rearrangement joins TRBV6-2 or TRBV6-3 to TRBJ1-2; the match to TRBD1 covers 8 bases. With 6 bases clipped from V and 10 bases from J, the junction kept 10 bases outside the gene matches. This CDR3 comprises 13 residues. Germline V gene data show CDR1 as MNHEY and CDR2 as SVGEGT. The DNA for the CDR3 is TGTGCCAGCAGCCCGGGACAGGAGCTGGTCTACACCTTC. Translation: CASSPGQELVYTF.

Of note for this clone: Other nucleotide sequences in the sample specify the same CDR3. The V and J genes are TRBV3-1 (or the pseudogene TRBV3-2) and TRBJ1-5; D is unresolved. V lost 1 base, J lost 2 bases, and 6 bases lay in between. CDR3 length: 14 amino acids. Germline V CDR1 and CDR2: LGHDT, YNNKEL (reference sequence). In nucleotides, the CDR3 is TGTGCCAGCAGCCAAGGGGTTGGCAATCAGCCCCAGCATTTT. It codes for CASSQGVGNQPQHF.

V and J are TRBV9 and TRBJ1-5; TRBD1 might be the D (6 bases). The V end lost 3 bases, the J end lost 6 bases, and 10 bases lay between the germline ends. The CDR3 totals 13 residues. CDR1 and CDR2 (germline): SGDLS, YYNGEE. In DNA form, the CDR3 reads TGTGCCAGCAGCGAACAGGGAGGTCAGCCCCAGCATTTT. This encodes CASSEQGGQPQHF.

This chain uses TRBV7-9 with TRBJ1-1; maybe TRBD1 (5 bases). The CDR3 contains 13 residues. Germline V CDR1 and CDR2: SEHNR, FQNEAQ (reference sequence). With 10 bases removed from V and 1 base from J, the gap between germline ends came to 13 bases. CDR3: CANQGPENTEAFF. The DNA of the CDR3 is TGTGCCAACCAGGGACCAGAGAACACTGAAGCTTTCTTT. The full variable domain, completed using reference TRBV7-9 and TRBJ1-1, is DTGVSQNPRHKITKRGQNVTFRCDPISEHNRLYWYRQTLGQGPEFLTYFQNEAQLEKSRLLSDRFSAERPKGSFSTLEIQRTEQGDSAMYLCANQGPENTEAFFGQGTRLTVV.

V usage is TRBV7-3 and J usage is TRBJ1-4, with TRBD1 matching 7 bases. CDR3 length: 17 amino acids. Germline CDR1 reads SGHTA; CDR2 reads FQGTGA. V shed 5 bases, J shed 4 bases, and the junction held 13 bases outside the gene matches. The CDR3 loop reads CASSDLGTALVNEKLFF. As DNA, the CDR3 is TGTGCCAGCAGCGACCTGGGGACAGCATTAGTTAATGAAAAACTGTTTTTT.

V gene TRBV27 combines with J gene TRBJ2-1; 8 bases match TRBD2. The CDR3 runs to 13 residues. CDR1 and CDR2 from the germline V gene are MNHEY and SMNVEV (reference sequence). Trimming removed 3 bases from V and 15 bases from J; junction bases left unmatched: 10. The CDR3 DNA sequence: TGTGCCAGCAGTTTGTCCCGGACTAGCTATGTGTTCTTC. Its translation: CASSLSRTSYVFF.

The chain has TRBV4-3 and TRBJ2-1; TRBD1 aligns across 8 bases. The CDR3 runs to 14 residues. The germline V gene has CDR1 LGHNA and CDR2 YSLEER. V dropped 0 bases and J dropped 6; count of bases not matched to a gene: 1. The CDR3 sequence is CASSQDTGGNEQFF. The DNA of the CDR3 is TGCGCCAGCAGCCAAGATACAGGGGGCAATGAGCAGTTCTTC.

This chain links TRBV4-2 with TRBJ2-7, with D perhaps TRBD1 (6 bases). CDR1 and CDR2 from the germline V gene are LGHNA and YNFKEQ. CDR3 length: 13 amino acids. Trimming stripped 1 base from V and 5 bases from J, with 9 bases between. CDR3 bases: TGTGCCAGCAGCCAAGCGAACAGGGACGAGCAGTACTTC. Translating gives CASSQANRDEQYF.

V usage is TRBV5-1 and J usage is TRBJ2-3; unclear D gene. Germline CDR1 is SGHRS and CDR2 is YFSETQ. V lost 0 bases, J lost 2 bases, and 7 bases lay in between. CDR3 length: 14 residues. The CDR3: CASSLVSNTDTQYF. CDR3 coding DNA: TGCGCCAGCAGCTTGGTGTCTAACACAGATACGCAGTATTTT.

The chain combines TRBV19 with TRBJ2-7, with no clear D. CDR3 length equals 13 residues. Germline assignment: CDR1 LNHDA and CDR2 SQIVND (reference sequence). Trimming left V 6 bases short and J 3 bases short, with 12 bases between. The DNA for the CDR3 is TGTGCCAGTAGGGGTGAATCCTACTACGAGCAGTACTTC. Its translation is CASRGESYYEQYF.

The count of this clone is one. The chain carries TRBV5-6 and TRBJ1-6, with TRBD1 matching 11 bases. Trimming removed 4 bases from V and 10 bases from J; junction bases left unmatched: 7. Germline CDR1 reads SGHDT; CDR2 reads YYEEEE. The CDR3 covers 15 residues. CDR3 nucleotide sequence: TGTGCCAGCAGCAGGGACAGGGGGTCGGAATCACCCCTCCACTTT. It yields the protein CASSRDRGSESPLHF.

This chain uses TRBV7-6 with TRBJ2-7; 8 bases agree with TRBD2. The junction had 11 bases not matched to a gene; V was cut back by 9 bases and J by 4 bases. The germline V gene encodes CDR1 SGHVS and CDR2 FNYEAQ. The CDR3 is 14 residues long. The CDR3 nucleotides are TGTGCCAGTACTCCCCGGCTAGCGGGTTACGAGCAGTACTTC. Its translation is CASTPRLAGYEQYF.

CDR3 DNA: TGTGCCAGCAGTCGTCCTCATTTAGAGACCCAGTACTTC. The encoded protein is CASSRPHLETQYF. V and J are TRBV11-1 and TRBJ2-5; D is uncertain. Germline CDR1 reads SGHAT; CDR2 reads FQDESV (reference sequence). The V end was cut by 6 bases, the J end by 4 bases, with 12 bases between. The CDR3 runs to 13 residues.

The chain couples TRBV27 to TRBJ1-2; TRBD1 agrees at 7 bases. Germline V gene sequence: CDR1 MNHEY, CDR2 SMNVEV (reference sequence). The CDR3 totals 13 residues. V trimming: 4 bases; J trimming: 6 bases; junction bases outside the gene matches: 5. Here the CDR3 DNA reads TGTGCCAGCAGTTCACAGGGGCCGCATGGCTACACCTTC. Encoded protein: CASSSQGPHGYTF.

V and J are TRBV7-6 and TRBJ2-3; 13 bases agree with TRBD2. CDR1 and CDR2 (germline): SGHVS, FNYEAQ. The CDR3 covers 19 residues. J lost 7 bases, V lost 0 bases, and 13 bases had no gene match. The CDR3 is CASSLAGPAGLAGLYTQYF. CDR3 DNA sequence: TGTGCCAGCAGCTTAGCTGGTCCCGCGGGACTAGCGGGGTTATATACGCAGTATTTT.